The T cell receptor (beta chain) under discussion was sequenced for a study of PD-L1 blockade in urothelial cancer. The V segment lost 8 bases and the J segment 8 bases; nucleotides outside the gene matches: 11. Germline CDR1 reads LGHNA; CDR2 reads YSLEER. The CDR3 loop spans 14 amino acids. The table came from immunoSEQ multiplex PCR; TCRdb's copy has only in-frame clones and leaves some out. The sample records 20,000 to 25,000 clones, approximately 77% being singletons. Time point meaning: peripheral blood 6 weeks after treatment start. The sequencing used PBMCs, collected around atezolizumab (anti-PD-L1) treatment. This TCR was recovered from a man between 70 and 80 years old with urothelial cancer. This chain connects TRBV4-3 to TRBJ2-1, with 8 bases identical to TRBD2. The CDR3 reads CASGTSGRGDEQFF. The DNA for the CDR3 is TGCGCCAGCGGAACTAGCGGCAGAGGCGATGAGCAGTTCTTC.